These 14 T cell receptor beta chains share one sample of origin, sequenced in a study of cytomegalovirus exposure and HLA in healthy donors. The PCR ran on 60 Vbeta and 13 Jbeta primers. Produced via immunoSEQ multiplex PCR; TCRdb's table is partial and in-frame only. The sample records 140,000 to 150,000 clones, over 75% being singletons. Sequences were obtained from PBMCs. These receptors came from a woman aged 40 to 50 in good health and CMV-seronegative.

The chain links TRBV11-2 to TRBJ1-1; 10 positions match TRBD1. Germline V gene lookup returns CDR1 SGHAT and CDR2 FQNNGV. V shed 5 bases and J 5 bases; nucleotides not matched to a gene: 2. The CDR3 extends over 13 amino acids. The DNA of the CDR3 is TGTGCCAGCAGCGCGGGACAGGGGACTGAAGCTTTCTTT. It encodes CASSAGQGTEAFF. Variable domain in full (rest from reference TRBV11-2 and TRBJ1-1): EAGVAQSPRYKIIEKRQSVAFWCNPISGHATLYWYQQILGQGPKLLIQFQNNGVVDDSQLPKDRFSAERLKGVDSTLKIQPAKLEDSAVYLCASSAGQGTEAFFGQGTRLTVV.

The chain carries TRBV11-3 and TRBJ2-2; D unclear. The CDR3 has 19 residues. Trimming left V 3 bases short and J 0 bases short, with 20 bases between. Germline CDR1 SGHNT, CDR2 YENEEA. This CDR3 reads CASSFSLRFGEPNTGELFF. The CDR3 coding sequence is TGTGCCAGCAGCTTTTCATTGCGGTTTGGTGAGCCGAACACCGGGGAGCTGTTTTTT.

V and J are TRBV11-2 and TRBJ2-7; the D gene is possibly TRBD1 (6 bases). Germline CDR1 SGHAT, CDR2 FQNNGV. The germline V and J ends were trimmed by 5 bases and 3 bases, with 8 bases remaining between them. This CDR3 has 12 amino acids. The CDR3 DNA sequence: TGTGCCAGCAGCGTACAGGGCTACGAGCAGTACTTC. Its translation: CASSVQGYEQYF.

This rearrangement joins TRBV10-3 to TRBJ2-7; 7 nucleotides agree with TRBD1. The CDR3 covers 14 residues. Germline CDR1 reads ENHRY; CDR2 reads SYGVKD. V trimming: 6 bases; J trimming: 2 bases; junction bases outside the gene matches: 7. CDR3 sequence: CAIRPPDRAYEQYF. DNA for the CDR3: TGTGCCATCAGGCCGCCTGACAGGGCCTACGAGCAGTACTTC.

J is TRBJ2-7 and V is TRBV27; D is possibly TRBD2 (5 bases). The CDR3 is 15 residues long. V was shortened by 6 bases and J by 2 bases, with 17 bases between the two germline ends. Germline lookup yields CDR1 MNHEY and CDR2 SMNVEV (reference sequence). For the CDR3, the DNA is TGTGCCAGCAGGAGAGGAGCGGCGACGGCCTACGAGCAGTACTTC. Translating it yields CASRRGAATAYEQYF.

The V call is TRBV5-4, the J call TRBJ2-7; 7 nucleotides line up with TRBD1. Unmatched junction bases numbered 3, after V lost 3 bases and J lost 6 bases. This CDR3 has 12 residues. Germline values: CDR1 SGHNT, CDR2 YYREEE (reference sequence). CDR3: CASSSRQGEQYF. The CDR3 bases are TGTGCCAGCAGCTCCCGACAGGGCGAGCAGTACTTC.

This clone was seen a single time. Other DNA sequences in this sample translate to the same CDR3. V gene TRBV7-2 combines with J gene TRBJ2-6, with D perhaps TRBD1 (6 bases). V was trimmed by 5 bases and J by 0 bases, leaving 11 bases between them. This CDR3 is built from 16 residues. CDR1 is SGHTA, CDR2 FQGNSA, per germline. The chain's CDR3 is CASSLRDNSGANVLTF. CDR3 coding DNA: TGTGCCAGCAGCCTCCGGGACAACTCTGGGGCCAACGTCCTGACTTTC.

The gene calls are TRBV7-9 and TRBJ2-7; D is perhaps TRBD2 (5 bases). The CDR3 sequence is 15 residues long. Germline lookup yields CDR1 SEHNR and CDR2 FQNEAQ (reference sequence). Trimming removed 1 base from V and 1 base from J, with 11 bases in between. The CDR3 region is CASSLVRAGSYEQYF. The CDR3 nucleotides are TGTGCCAGCAGCTTAGTGAGGGCTGGGTCCTACGAGCAGTACTTC.

The chain combines TRBV5-5 with TRBJ1-5, with 7 bases lining up with TRBD1. The junction had 6 bases not matched to a gene; V was cut back by 2 bases and J by 1 base. CDR1 is SGHKS, CDR2 YYEKEE, per germline (reference sequence). The CDR3 covers 16 residues. CDR3 sequence reads: CASSFTGERSNQPQHF. CDR3 nucleotide sequence: TGTGCCAGCAGCTTTACAGGGGAAAGAAGCAATCAGCCCCAGCATTTT.

The chain combines TRBV27 with TRBJ2-2, with D tentatively TRBD1 (5 bases). V lost 5 bases, J lost 1 base, and 11 bases lay in between. CDR1 is MNHEY and CDR2 is SMNVEV in the germline V gene (reference sequence). CDR3 length: 15 residues. The CDR3 loop is CASSPIDRNTGELFF. In DNA form, the CDR3 reads TGTGCCAGCAGTCCGATAGACAGGAACACCGGGGAGCTGTTTTTT.

The rearrangement uses TRBV7-6 and TRBJ2-7; tentative D call: TRBD1 (6 bases). CDR3 length equals 15 residues. The V and J ends lost 1 base and 1 base respectively, with 11 bases between them. Germline V CDR1 and CDR2: SGHVS, FNYEAQ. Here the CDR3 reads CASSLDREPSYEQYF. Here the CDR3 DNA reads TGTGCCAGCAGCTTAGACAGGGAGCCTTCCTACGAGCAGTACTTC.

The chain combines TRBV11-2 with TRBJ2-3; D possibly corresponds to TRBD1 (6 bases). From germline, CDR1 is SGHAT and CDR2 FQNNGV. Trimming shortened V by 0 bases and J by 4 bases, and 11 bases separated the two germline ends. This CDR3 has 15 amino acids. The CDR3 region has the DNA TGTGCCAGCAGCTTAGAGGGGGCGGGCGCAGATACGCAGTATTTT. Translation gives CASSLEGAGADTQYF.

This sequence joins TRBV7-8 and TRBJ1-2; no firm D call. CDR1 and CDR2 (germline): SGHVS, FQNEAQ. The length of the CDR3 is 18 residues. Trimming shortened V by 5 bases and J by 6 bases, and 28 bases separated the two germline ends. CDR3 region: CASSLLNSGLGGVDGYTF. The CDR3 DNA reads as TGTGCCAGCAGCCTCCTTAACTCGGGGTTGGGTGGGGTGGATGGCTACACCTTC. The full variable domain, completed using reference TRBV7-8 and TRBJ1-2, is GAGVSQSPRYKVAKRGQDVALRCDPISGHVSLFWYQQALGQGPEFLTYFQNEAQLDKSGLPSDRFFAERPEGSVSTLKIQRTQQEDSAVYLCASSLLNSGLGGVDGYTFGSGTRLTVV.

The V gene is TRBV6-5, the J gene TRBJ1-1; 9 nucleotides match TRBD1. J gave up 4 bases and V 5 bases, and 8 bases lay outside the gene matches. The CDR3 runs to 15 residues. Germline CDR1 and CDR2: MNHEY and SVGAGI. CDR3 sequence (DNA): TGTGCCAGCAGTCCTCACAGGGGGCGAGGCACTGAAGCTTTCTTT. It yields the protein CASSPHRGRGTEAFF.